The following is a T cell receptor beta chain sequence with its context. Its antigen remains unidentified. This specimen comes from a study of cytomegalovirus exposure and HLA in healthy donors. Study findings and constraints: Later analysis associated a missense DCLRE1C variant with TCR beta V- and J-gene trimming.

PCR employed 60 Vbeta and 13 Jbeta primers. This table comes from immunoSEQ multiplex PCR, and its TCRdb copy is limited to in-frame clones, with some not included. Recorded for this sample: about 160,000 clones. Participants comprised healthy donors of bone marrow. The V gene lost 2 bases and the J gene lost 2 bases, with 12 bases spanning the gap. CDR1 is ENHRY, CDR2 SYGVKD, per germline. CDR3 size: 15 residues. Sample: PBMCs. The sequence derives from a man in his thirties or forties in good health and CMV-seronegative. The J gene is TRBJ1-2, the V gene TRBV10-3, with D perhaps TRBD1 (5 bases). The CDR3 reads CAISEAAGGNYGYTF. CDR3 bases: TGTGCCATCAGTGAGGCGGCGGGGGGGAACTATGGCTACACCTTC.